One and the same sample provided the 3 T cell receptor beta chains below, sequenced in a study of CD8+CD57+ T cells in acquired aplastic anemia. Genomic DNA, the template, was used for profiling of the TCR beta VDJ and CDR3. TCRdb used MiXCR to reprocess the reads, holding one entry per CDR3 protein. The table has about 220,000 distinct CDR3 sequences, 30% to 35% seen once; the top ten hold around 1.1%. Sequencing was done on a sample of sorted CD4+, CD8+, or CD8+CD57+ T cells (not recorded which) from PBMCs. These receptors came from a human donor in good health, serving as a control.

This clonotype was found many times. CDR3 nucleotide sequence: TGTGCCAGCAGCCAGGGACAGGCTTACTATGGCTACACCTTC. This translates into CASSQGQAYYGYTF. This sequence joins TRBV9 and TRBJ1-2; 8 positions agree with TRBD1. The CDR3 contains 14 residues. V shed 4 bases and J 3 bases; nucleotides not matched to a gene: 5. CDR1 and CDR2 from the germline V gene are SGDLS and YYNGEE.

Of note for this clonotype: No conserved phenylalanine or tryptophan is present at the end of the CDR3, so a read error is the likely explanation. This chain uses TRBV5-1 with TRBJ2-5; 8 nucleotides match TRBD1. The CDR3 loop spans 16 amino acids. The germline V gene has CDR1 SGHRS and CDR2 YFSETQ. V shed 3 bases, J shed 1 base, and the junction held 8 bases outside the gene matches. The CDR3 DNA reads TGCGCCAGCAGCTGGAAGGCGGGACAGGTCCAAGAGACCCAGTACCTC. The encoded protein is CASSWKAGQVQETQYL.

This chain links TRBV6-2 or TRBV6-3 with TRBJ2-1; 12 nucleotides line up with TRBD2. V was clipped by 2 bases and J by 7 bases; unmatched bases: 9. From germline, CDR1 is MNHEY and CDR2 SVGEGT. The CDR3 runs 17 residues. The CDR3 here is CASSYPNLAGGRNEQFF. For the CDR3, the DNA is TGTGCCAGCAGTTACCCTAACCTAGCGGGAGGGCGGAATGAGCAGTTCTTC.